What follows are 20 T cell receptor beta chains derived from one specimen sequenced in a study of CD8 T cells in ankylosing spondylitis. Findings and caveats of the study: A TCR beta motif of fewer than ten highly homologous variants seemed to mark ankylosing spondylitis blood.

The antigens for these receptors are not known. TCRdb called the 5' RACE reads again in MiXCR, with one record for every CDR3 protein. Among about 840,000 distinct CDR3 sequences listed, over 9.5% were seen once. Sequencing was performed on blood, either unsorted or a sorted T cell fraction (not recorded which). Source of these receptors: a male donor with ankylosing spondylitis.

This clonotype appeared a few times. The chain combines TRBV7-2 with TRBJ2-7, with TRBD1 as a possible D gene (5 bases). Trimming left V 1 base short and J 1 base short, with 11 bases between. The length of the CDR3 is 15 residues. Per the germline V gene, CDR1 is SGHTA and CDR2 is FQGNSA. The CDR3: CASSLVVTGSYEQYF. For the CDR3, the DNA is TGTGCCAGCAGCTTAGTCGTTACAGGTTCCTACGAGCAGTACTTC. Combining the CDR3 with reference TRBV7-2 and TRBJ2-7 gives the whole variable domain GAGVSQSPSNKVTEKGKDVELRCDPISGHTALYWYRQSLGQGLEFLIYFQGNSAPDKSGLPSDRFSAERTGGSVSTLTIQRTQQEDSAVYLCASSLVVTGSYEQYFGPGTRLTVT.

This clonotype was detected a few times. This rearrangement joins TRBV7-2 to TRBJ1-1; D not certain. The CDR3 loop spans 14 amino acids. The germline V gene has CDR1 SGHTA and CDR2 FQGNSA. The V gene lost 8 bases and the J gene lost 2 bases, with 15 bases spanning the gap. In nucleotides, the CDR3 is TGTGCCAGCTCGAAGGGAGGACTTAACACTGAAGCTTTCTTT. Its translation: CASSKGGLNTEAFF.

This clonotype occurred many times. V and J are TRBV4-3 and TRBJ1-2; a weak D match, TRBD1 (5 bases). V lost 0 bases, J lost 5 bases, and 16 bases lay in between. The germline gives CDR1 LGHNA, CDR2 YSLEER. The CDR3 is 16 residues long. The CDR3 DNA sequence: TGCGCCAGCAGCCAAGATGGGGGGGGTTTGATTTATGGCTACACCTTC. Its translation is CASSQDGGGLIYGYTF.

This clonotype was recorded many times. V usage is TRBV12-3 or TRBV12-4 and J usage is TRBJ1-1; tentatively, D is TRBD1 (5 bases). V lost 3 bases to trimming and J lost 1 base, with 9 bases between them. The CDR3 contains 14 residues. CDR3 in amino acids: CASSFSRANTEAFF. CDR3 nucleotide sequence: TGTGCCAGCAGTTTCTCCAGGGCGAACACTGAAGCTTTCTTT.

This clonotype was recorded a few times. CDR3 nucleotide sequence: TGTGCCACCAGTGACCGACCGTTCCGCGACAGAGACACCGGGGAGCTGTTTTTT. It encodes CATSDRPFRDRDTGELFF. J is TRBJ2-2 and V is TRBV24-1; possibly TRBD1 for D (5 bases). Germline lookup yields CDR1 KGHDR and CDR2 SFDVKD. The CDR3 is 18 residues long. Trimming left V 4 bases short and J 3 bases short, with 20 bases between.

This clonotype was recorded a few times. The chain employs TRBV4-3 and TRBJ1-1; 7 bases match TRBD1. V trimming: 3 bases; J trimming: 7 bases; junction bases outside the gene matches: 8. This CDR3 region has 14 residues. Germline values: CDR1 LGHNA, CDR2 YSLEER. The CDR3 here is CASSHIRQGDEAFF. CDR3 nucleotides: TGCGCCAGCAGCCACATAAGACAGGGTGATGAAGCTTTCTTT.

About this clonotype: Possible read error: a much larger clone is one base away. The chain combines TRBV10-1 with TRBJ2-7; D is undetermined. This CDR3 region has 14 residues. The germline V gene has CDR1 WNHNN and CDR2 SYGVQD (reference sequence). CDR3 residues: CANSEGSNHYEQYF. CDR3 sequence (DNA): TGCGCCAACAGTGAAGGCAGCAATCACTACGAGCAGTACTTC.

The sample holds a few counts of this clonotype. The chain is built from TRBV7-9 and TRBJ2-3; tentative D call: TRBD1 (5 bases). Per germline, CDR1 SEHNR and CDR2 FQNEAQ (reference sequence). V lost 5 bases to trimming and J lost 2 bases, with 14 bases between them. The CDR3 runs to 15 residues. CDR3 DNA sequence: TGTGCCAGCAGCCCTAGGGGTGTCTACACAGATACGCAGTATTTT. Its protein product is CASSPRGVYTDTQYF.

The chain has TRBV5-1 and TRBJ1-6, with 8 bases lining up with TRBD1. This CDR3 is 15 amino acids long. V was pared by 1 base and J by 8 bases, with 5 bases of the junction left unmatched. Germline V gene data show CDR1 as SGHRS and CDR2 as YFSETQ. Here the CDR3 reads CASSLRTGMDSPLHF. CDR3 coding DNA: TGCGCCAGCAGCTTGAGGACAGGGATGGATTCACCCCTCCACTTT.

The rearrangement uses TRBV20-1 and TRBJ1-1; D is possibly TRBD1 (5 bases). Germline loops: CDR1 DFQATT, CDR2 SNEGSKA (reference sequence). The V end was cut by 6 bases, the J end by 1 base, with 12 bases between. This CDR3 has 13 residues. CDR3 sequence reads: CSALWQGNTEAFF. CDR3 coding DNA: TGCAGTGCCCTATGGCAGGGGAACACTGAAGCTTTCTTT.

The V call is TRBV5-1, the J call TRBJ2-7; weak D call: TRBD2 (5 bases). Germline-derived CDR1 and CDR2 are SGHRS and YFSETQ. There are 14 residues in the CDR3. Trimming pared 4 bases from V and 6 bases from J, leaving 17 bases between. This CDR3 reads CASSAGLLLGEQYF. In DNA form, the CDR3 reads TGCGCCAGCAGCGCCGGACTTTTATTGGGCGAGCAGTACTTC.

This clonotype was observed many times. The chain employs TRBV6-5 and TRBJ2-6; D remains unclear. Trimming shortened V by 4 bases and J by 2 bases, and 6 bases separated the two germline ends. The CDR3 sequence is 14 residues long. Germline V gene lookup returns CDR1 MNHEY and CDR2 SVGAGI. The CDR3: CASSSRAGANVLTF. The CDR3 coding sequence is TGTGCCAGCAGTTCAAGGGCTGGGGCCAACGTCCTGACTTTC.

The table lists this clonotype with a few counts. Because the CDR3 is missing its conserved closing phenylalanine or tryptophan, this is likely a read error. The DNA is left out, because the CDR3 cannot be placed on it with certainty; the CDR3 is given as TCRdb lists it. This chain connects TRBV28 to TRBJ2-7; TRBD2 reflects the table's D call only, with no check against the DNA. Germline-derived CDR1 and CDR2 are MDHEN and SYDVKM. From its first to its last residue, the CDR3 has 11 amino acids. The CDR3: CASSSSSTPSI.

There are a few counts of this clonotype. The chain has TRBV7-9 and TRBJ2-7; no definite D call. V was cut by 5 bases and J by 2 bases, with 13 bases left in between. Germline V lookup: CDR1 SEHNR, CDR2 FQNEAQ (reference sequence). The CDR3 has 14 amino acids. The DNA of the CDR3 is TGTGCCAGCAGCCACCGCGACAATACCTACGAGCAGTACTTC. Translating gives CASSHRDNTYEQYF. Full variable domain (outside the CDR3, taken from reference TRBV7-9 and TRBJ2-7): DTGVSQNPRHKITKRGQNVTFRCDPISEHNRLYWYRQTLGQGPEFLTYFQNEAQLEKSRLLSDRFSAERPKGSFSTLEIQRTEQGDSAMYLCASSHRDNTYEQYFGPGTRLTVT.

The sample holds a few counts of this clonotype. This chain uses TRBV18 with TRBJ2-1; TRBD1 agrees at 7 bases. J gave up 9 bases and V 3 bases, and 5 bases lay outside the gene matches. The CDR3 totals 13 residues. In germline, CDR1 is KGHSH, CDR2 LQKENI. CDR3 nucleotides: TGTGCCAGCTCACCCGAGGGACAGAGTGAGCAGTTCTTC. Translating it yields CASSPEGQSEQFF.

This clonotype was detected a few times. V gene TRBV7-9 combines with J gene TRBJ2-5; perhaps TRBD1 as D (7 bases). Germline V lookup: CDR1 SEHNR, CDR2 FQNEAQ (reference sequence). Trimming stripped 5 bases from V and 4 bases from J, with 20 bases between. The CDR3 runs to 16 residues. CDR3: CASSPSGRGAAETQYF. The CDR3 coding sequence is TGTGCCAGCAGCCCTTCGGGCAGGGGGGCCGCAGAGACCCAGTACTTC.

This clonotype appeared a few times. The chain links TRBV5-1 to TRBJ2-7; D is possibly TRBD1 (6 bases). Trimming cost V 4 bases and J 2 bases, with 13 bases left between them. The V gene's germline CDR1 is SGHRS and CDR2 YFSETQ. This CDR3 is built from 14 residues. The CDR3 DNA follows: TGCGCCAGCAGCGGCCGGACAGATCCCTACGAGCAGTACTTC. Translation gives CASSGRTDPYEQYF.

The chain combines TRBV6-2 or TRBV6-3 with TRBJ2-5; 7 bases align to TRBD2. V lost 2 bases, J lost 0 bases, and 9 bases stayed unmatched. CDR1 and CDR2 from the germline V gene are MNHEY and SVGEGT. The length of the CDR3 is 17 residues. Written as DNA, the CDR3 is TGTGCCAGCAGTTACGACCTTGTGGCGGGAGACCAAGAGACCCAGTACTTC. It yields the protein CASSYDLVAGDQETQYF.

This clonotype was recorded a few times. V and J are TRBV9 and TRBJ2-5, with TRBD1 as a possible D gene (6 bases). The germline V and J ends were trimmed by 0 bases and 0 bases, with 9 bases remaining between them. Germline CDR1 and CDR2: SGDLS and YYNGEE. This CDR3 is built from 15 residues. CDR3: CASSVAGTHQETQYF. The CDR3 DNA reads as TGTGCCAGCAGCGTAGCGGGGACACACCAAGAGACCCAGTACTTC. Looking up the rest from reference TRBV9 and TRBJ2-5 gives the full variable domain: DSGVTQTPKHLITATGQRVTLRCSPRSGDLSVYWYQQSLDQGLQFLIQYYNGEERAKGNILERFSAQQFPDLHSELNLSSLELGDSALYFCASSVAGTHQETQYFGPGTRLLVL.

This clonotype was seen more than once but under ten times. CDR3 in amino acids: CASSWSGGDSYEQYF. CDR3 DNA sequence: TGTGCCAGCAGTTGGAGCGGGGGGGACTCCTACGAGCAGTACTTC. The chain couples TRBV27 to TRBJ2-7, with 10 bases aligning to TRBD2. V lost 4 bases and J lost 0; bases outside the gene matches: 3. This CDR3 contains 15 residues. Germline V gene sequence: CDR1 MNHEY, CDR2 SMNVEV (reference sequence).